Listed here are 15 T cell receptor beta chains from one sample, sequenced in a study of blood T cell repertoires in COVID-19. The assay was immunoSEQ multiplex PCR, and TCRdb's table has in-frame clones only and misses some. The data show roughly 200,000 clones, around 90% seen once. Sequencing was performed on peripheral blood. All receptors come from a man aged 35-49 years with acute or convalescent COVID-19.

This sequence joins TRBV7-2 and TRBJ1-1, with a possible D match to TRBD1 (5 bases). The CDR3 has 14 residues. Germline V CDR1 and CDR2: SGHTA, FQGNSA. The V gene lost 2 bases and the J gene lost 6 bases, with 13 bases spanning the gap. In DNA form, the CDR3 reads TGTGCCAGCAGCTTATTGTGGCAGGGCTCTGAAGCTTTCTTT. It encodes CASSLLWQGSEAFF.

This chain joins TRBV9 and TRBJ2-7; 11 bases line up with TRBD1. V gave up 2 bases and J gave up 5 bases; unmatched junction bases: 6. The CDR3 loop spans 15 amino acids. Germline-derived CDR1 and CDR2 are SGDLS and YYNGEE. The CDR3 region has the DNA TGTGCCAGCAGCGTGAGCGGACAGGGGGCTGACGAGCAGTACTTC. It translates to CASSVSGQGADEQYF.

This clone has only a few counts. V gene TRBV5-4 combines with J gene TRBJ2-7; D gene ambiguous. From germline, CDR1 is SGHNT and CDR2 YYREEE (reference sequence). The V gene lost 4 bases and the J gene lost 6 bases, with 20 bases spanning the gap. There are 15 residues in the CDR3. The CDR3 spells CASSPAVLGPSEQYF. The CDR3 DNA reads as TGTGCCAGCAGCCCGGCGGTTCTGGGTCCAAGCGAGCAGTACTTC.

The V and J genes are TRBV7-2 and TRBJ2-7, with 7 bases lining up with TRBD1. In germline, CDR1 is SGHTA, CDR2 FQGNSA. The CDR3 runs 13 residues. The V gene end was trimmed by 3 bases and the J gene end by 3 bases; junction bases not matched to a gene: 2. Here the CDR3 reads CASSFRQGYEQYF. The CDR3 region has the DNA TGTGCCAGCAGCTTTAGACAGGGCTACGAGCAGTACTTC.

The chain recombines TRBV7-8 with TRBJ2-2; no firm D call. Trimming removed 2 bases from V and 0 bases from J, with 10 bases in between. This CDR3 has 16 amino acids. Germline CDR1 reads SGHVS; CDR2 reads FQNEAQ. The CDR3, as DNA: TGTGCCAGCAGCTTAATGCAGGCTACGAACACCGGGGAGCTGTTTTTT. This translates into CASSLMQATNTGELFF. Based on the CDR3 plus reference TRBV7-8 and TRBJ2-2, the full variable domain is GAGVSQSPRYKVAKRGQDVALRCDPISGHVSLFWYQQALGQGPEFLTYFQNEAQLDKSGLPSDRFFAERPEGSVSTLKIQRTQQEDSAVYLCASSLMQATNTGELFFGEGSRLTVL.

This sequence joins TRBV24-1 and TRBJ2-7, with 8 bases that match TRBD1. The J segment lost 5 bases and the V segment lost 4 bases, leaving 12 bases of the junction unmatched. The CDR3 extends over 16 amino acids. From germline, CDR1 is KGHDR and CDR2 SFDVKD. This CDR3 reads CATSENLRGRSDEQYF. The CDR3 DNA reads TGTGCCACCAGTGAAAACCTCAGGGGGCGAAGTGACGAGCAGTACTTC.

CDR3 DNA: TGTGCCAGCAGCGTAGCGTGGGGGGACTACGAGCAGTACTTC. This translates into CASSVAWGDYEQYF. The rearrangement uses TRBV9 and TRBJ2-7; possibly TRBD2 for D (6 bases). CDR3 length: 14 amino acids. The germline V gene encodes CDR1 SGDLS and CDR2 YYNGEE. V lost 0 bases to trimming and J lost 3 bases, with 10 bases between them.

The chain is built from TRBV7-2 and TRBJ1-4; D is unclear. Per the germline V gene, CDR1 is SGHTA and CDR2 is FQGNSA. V was pared by 4 bases and J by 7 bases, with 13 bases between. The CDR3 spans 14 residues. DNA for the CDR3: TGTGCCAGCAGCTCACCCGGGGAGAGTGAAAAACTGTTTTTT. Translated: CASSSPGESEKLFF.

The chain recombines TRBV5-4 with TRBJ2-2; 7 nucleotides align to TRBD2. CDR3 length: 15 amino acids. Germline CDR1 and CDR2: SGHNT and YYREEE (reference sequence). The ends lost 4 bases at V and 2 bases at J; junction bases unmatched: 5. CDR3 residues: CASSLTSLNTGELFF. The CDR3 DNA follows: TGTGCCAGCAGCCTGACTAGCTTAAACACCGGGGAGCTGTTTTTT.

The chain recombines TRBV27 with TRBJ1-1, with 8 bases aligning to TRBD1. V dropped 6 bases and J dropped 1; count of bases not matched to a gene: 7. This CDR3 spans 15 amino acids. Germline CDR1 is MNHEY and CDR2 is SMNVEV (reference sequence). CDR3 amino acids: CASRPRDRPNTEAFF. The CDR3 region has the DNA TGTGCCAGCAGGCCGCGGGACAGGCCGAACACTGAAGCTTTCTTT.

The chain uses TRBV4-2 and TRBJ2-5, with TRBD2 matching 8 bases. CDR1 and CDR2 (germline): LGHNA, YNFKEQ. The CDR3 length is 16 residues. V was pared by 1 base and J by 2 bases, with 6 bases of the junction left unmatched. The CDR3 region has the DNA TGTGCCAGCAGCCAAGGTGGCGGGGGGCCGCAAGAGACCCAGTACTTC. Amino acid sequence: CASSQGGGGPQETQYF.

This sequence joins TRBV7-2 and TRBJ2-7; tentatively, D is TRBD2 (5 bases). Germline V gene data show CDR1 as SGHTA and CDR2 as FQGNSA. The V end lost 7 bases, the J end lost 3 bases, and 10 bases lay between the germline ends. This CDR3 has 12 amino acids. Here the CDR3 reads CASTTGVYEQYF. In DNA, the CDR3 is TGTGCCAGCACTACCGGGGTCTACGAGCAGTACTTC.

The count of this clone is one. The CDR3 is CASSQAGQGEKLFF. In nucleotides, the CDR3 is TGTGCCAGCAGCCAAGCCGGACAGGGTGAAAAACTGTTTTTT. The chain is built from TRBV3-1 (or the pseudogene TRBV3-2) and TRBJ1-4; 8 bases are a match to TRBD1. This CDR3 has 14 residues. Germline CDR1 LGHDT, CDR2 YNNKEL (reference sequence). V shed 1 base, J shed 7 bases, and the junction held 2 bases outside the gene matches.

This sequence joins TRBV5-4 and TRBJ2-1, with a weak D call TRBD2 (5 bases). Germline V CDR1 and CDR2: SGHNT, YYREEE (reference sequence). V lost 4 bases and J 2 bases, leaving 13 bases between the germline ends. The CDR3 consists of 15 residues. The CDR3 protein is CASSLRTVAYNEQFF. The CDR3 coding sequence is TGTGCCAGCAGCCTGAGGACTGTCGCCTACAATGAGCAGTTCTTC.

Regarding this clone: Sequence at one end of the junction differs from germline and may be a read error. V is TRBV15 and J is TRBJ1-1; 8 bases are shared with TRBD1. Per the germline V gene, CDR1 is LNHNV and CDR2 is YYDKDF (reference sequence). This CDR3 comprises 15 residues. The CDR3, as DNA: TGTGCTACCAAGAGGGATTATCAGGGGGCCGATGAAGCTTTCTTT. It encodes CATKRDYQGADEAFF.